This T cell receptor (beta chain) was identified in a study of CD8+ T cells in alopecia areata. Treatment here: oral pan-JAK inhibitor, 5-10 mg twice daily. From germline, CDR1 is SGHVS and CDR2 FQNEAQ. V shed 5 bases and J shed 0 bases, with 8 bases lying between them. The CDR3 totals 15 residues. RNA, once extracted, was reverse transcribed into cDNA for use as the sequencing template. TCRdb's copy holds only in-frame clones and misses some; the assay was immunoSEQ multiplex PCR. Of tens of thousands of clones listed, 46% are singletons. This clone was observed a few times. The receptor's source is a human donor with alopecia areata. This specimen was CD8+ T cells sorted from blood, taken at roughly week 36, from a patient treated with tofacitinib. This chain uses TRBV7-8 with TRBJ2-6; D is ambiguous. Here the CDR3 DNA reads TGTGCCAGCAGCCTAATTCGCTCTGGGGCCAACGTCCTGACTTTC. It encodes CASSLIRSGANVLTF.